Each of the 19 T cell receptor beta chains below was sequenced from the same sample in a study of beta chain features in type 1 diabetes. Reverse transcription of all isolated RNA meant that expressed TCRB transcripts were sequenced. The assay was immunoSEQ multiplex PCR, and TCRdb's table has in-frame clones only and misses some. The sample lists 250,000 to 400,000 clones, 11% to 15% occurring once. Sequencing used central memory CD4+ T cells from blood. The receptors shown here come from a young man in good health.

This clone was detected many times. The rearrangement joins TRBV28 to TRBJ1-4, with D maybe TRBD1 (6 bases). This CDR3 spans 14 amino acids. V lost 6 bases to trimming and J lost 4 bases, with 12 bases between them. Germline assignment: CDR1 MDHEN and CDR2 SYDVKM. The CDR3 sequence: CASRLGQRNEKLFF. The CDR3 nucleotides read TGTGCCAGCAGGTTGGGACAACGTAATGAAAAACTGTTTTTT.

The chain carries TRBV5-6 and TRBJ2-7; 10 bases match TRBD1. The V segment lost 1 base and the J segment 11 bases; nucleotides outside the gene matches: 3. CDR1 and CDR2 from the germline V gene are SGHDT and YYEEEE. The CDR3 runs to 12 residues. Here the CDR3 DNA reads TGTGCCAGCAGCTTGTTGGGGACAGGGGAGTACTTC. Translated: CASSLLGTGEYF.

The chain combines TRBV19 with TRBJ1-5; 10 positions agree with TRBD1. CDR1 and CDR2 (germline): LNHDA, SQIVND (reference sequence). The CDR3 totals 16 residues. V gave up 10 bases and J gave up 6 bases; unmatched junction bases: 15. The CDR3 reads CATGRPDRGRGQPQHF. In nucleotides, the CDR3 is TGTGCCACCGGCCGACCTGACAGGGGGCGAGGTCAGCCCCAGCATTTT.

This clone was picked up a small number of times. The CDR3 protein is CASSITTGTQYF. In DNA form, the CDR3 reads TGTGCCAGTAGTATTACGACGGGAACGCAGTATTTT. V gene TRBV19 combines with J gene TRBJ2-3; possible D gene TRBD2, 5 bases. The CDR3 runs to 12 residues. The V end lost 3 bases, the J end lost 9 bases, and 10 bases lay between the germline ends. The germline V gene encodes CDR1 LNHDA and CDR2 SQIVND (reference sequence).

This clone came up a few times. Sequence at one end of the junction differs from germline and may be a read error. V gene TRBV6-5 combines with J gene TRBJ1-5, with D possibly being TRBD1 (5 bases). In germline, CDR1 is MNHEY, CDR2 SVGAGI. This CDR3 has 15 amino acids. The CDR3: CAISGDQNSNQPQHF. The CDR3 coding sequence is TGTGCCATCAGTGGGGACCAAAATAGCAATCAGCCCCAGCATTTT.

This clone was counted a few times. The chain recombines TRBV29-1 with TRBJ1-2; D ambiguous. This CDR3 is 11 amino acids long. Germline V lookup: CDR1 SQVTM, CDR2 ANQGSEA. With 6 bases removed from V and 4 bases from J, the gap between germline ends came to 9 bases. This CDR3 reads CSVLTGYGYTF. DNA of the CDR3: TGCAGCGTCCTAACCGGCTATGGCTACACCTTC.

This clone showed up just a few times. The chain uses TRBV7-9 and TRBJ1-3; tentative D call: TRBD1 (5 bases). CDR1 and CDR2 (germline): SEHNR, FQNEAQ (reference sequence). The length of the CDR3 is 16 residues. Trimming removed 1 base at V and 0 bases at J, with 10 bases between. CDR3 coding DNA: TGTGCCAGCAGCTTAGGTTCGGGGCGCTCTGGAAACACCATATATTTT. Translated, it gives CASSLGSGRSGNTIYF.

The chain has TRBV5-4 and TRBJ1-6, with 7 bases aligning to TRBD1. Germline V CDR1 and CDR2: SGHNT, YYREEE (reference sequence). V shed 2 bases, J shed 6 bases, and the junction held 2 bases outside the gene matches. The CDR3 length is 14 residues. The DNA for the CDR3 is TGTGCCAGCAGCTTCCGGGACAGTAATTCACCCCTCCACTTT. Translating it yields CASSFRDSNSPLHF.

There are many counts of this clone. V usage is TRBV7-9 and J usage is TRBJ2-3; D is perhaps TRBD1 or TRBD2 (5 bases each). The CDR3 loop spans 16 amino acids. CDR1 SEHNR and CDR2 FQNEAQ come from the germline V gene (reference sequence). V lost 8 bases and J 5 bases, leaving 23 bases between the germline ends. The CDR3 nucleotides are TGTGCCAGCTCATCTCAGGGAACTAGTTCAGGAGATACGCAGTATTTT. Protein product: CASSSQGTSSGDTQYF.

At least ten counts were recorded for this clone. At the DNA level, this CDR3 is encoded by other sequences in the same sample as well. CDR3 DNA: TGTGCCAGCAGCTTGGGGGCAGGCACTGAAGCTTTCTTT. Its protein product is CASSLGAGTEAFF. The V call is TRBV11-2, the J call TRBJ1-1; D is possibly TRBD1 (6 bases). Germline assignment: CDR1 SGHAT and CDR2 FQNNGV. This CDR3 comprises 13 residues. V was shortened by 3 bases and J by 4 bases, with 9 bases between the two germline ends.

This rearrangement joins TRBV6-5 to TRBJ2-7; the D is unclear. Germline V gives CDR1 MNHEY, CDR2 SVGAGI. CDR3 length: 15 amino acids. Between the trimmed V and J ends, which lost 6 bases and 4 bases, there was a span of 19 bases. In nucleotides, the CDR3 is TGTGCCAGCAGAGGAGATGGTAGGAGTTCTTACGAGCAGTACTTC. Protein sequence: CASRGDGRSSYEQYF.

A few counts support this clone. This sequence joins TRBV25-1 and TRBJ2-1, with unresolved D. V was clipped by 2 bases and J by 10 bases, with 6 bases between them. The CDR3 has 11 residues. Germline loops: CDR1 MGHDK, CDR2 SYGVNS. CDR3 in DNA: TGTGCCAGCAGTGAAATTGACGAGCAGTTCTTC. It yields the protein CASSEIDEQFF.

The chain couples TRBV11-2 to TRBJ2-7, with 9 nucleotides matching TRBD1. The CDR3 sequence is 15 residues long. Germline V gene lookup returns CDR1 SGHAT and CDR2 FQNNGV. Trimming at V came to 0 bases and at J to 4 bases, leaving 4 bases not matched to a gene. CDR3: CASSLDRTGVYEQYV. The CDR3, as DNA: TGTGCCAGCAGCTTAGATCGGACAGGGGTGTACGAGCAGTACGTC.

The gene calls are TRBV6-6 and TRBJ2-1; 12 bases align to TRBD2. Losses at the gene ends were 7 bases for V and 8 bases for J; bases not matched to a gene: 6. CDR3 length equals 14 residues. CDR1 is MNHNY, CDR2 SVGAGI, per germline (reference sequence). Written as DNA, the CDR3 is TGTGCCAGCACTGCTAGCGGGGGGGCCCATGAGCAGTTCTTC. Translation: CASTASGGAHEQFF.

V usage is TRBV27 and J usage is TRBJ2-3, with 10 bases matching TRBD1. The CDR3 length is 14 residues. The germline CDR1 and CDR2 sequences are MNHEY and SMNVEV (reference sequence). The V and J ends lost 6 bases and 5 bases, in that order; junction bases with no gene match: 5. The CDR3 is CASRLDRGKDTQYF. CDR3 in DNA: TGTGCCAGCAGACTGGACAGGGGGAAAGATACGCAGTATTTT.

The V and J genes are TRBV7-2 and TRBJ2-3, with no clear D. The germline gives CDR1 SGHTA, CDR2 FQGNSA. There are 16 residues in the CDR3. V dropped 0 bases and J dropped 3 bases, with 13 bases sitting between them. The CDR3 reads CASSLAGGSVTDTQYF. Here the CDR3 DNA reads TGTGCCAGCAGCTTAGCGGGTGGTTCAGTGACAGATACGCAGTATTTT.

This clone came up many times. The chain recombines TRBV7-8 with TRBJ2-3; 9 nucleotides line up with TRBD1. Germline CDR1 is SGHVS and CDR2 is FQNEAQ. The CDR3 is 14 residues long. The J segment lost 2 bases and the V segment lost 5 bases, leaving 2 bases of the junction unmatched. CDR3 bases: TGTGCCAGCAGCCACAGGGGGCACACAGATACGCAGTATTTT. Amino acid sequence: CASSHRGHTDTQYF.

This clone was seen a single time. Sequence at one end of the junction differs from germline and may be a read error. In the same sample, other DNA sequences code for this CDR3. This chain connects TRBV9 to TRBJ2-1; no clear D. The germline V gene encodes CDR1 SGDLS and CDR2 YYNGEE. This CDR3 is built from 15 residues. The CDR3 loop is CASSGPPAGYNEQFF. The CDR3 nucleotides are TGTGCCAGCAGCGGACCGCCTGCTGGCTACAATGAGCAATTCTTC.

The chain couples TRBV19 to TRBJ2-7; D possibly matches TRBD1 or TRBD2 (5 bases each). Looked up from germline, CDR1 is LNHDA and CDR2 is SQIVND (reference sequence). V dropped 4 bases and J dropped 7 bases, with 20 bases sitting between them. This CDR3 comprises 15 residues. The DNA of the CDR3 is TGTGCCAGTAGTACTCGGGACCTATCCCTGGGGGAGCAGTACTTC. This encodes CASSTRDLSLGEQYF. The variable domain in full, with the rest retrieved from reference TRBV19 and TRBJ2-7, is DGGITQSPKYLFRKEGQNVTLSCEQNLNHDAMYWYRQDPGQGLRLIYYSQIVNDFQKGDIAEGYSVSREKKESFPLTVTSAQKNPTAFYLCASSTRDLSLGEQYFGPGTRLTVT.